The clone carrying this T cell receptor beta chain occurred a few times. Its specificity is not known. The entry originates in a study of T-cell reconstitution after alpha-beta-depleted transplantation in children. Regarding the study as a whole: When one year had passed after transplant, most T-cell counts and diversity came from newly produced T cells. There were reportedly several hundred expanded graft clones from which alpha-beta T cells came about two months after transplant.

After removal of 3 bases from V and 5 bases from J, the junction contained 10 bases not matched to a gene. This CDR3 has 14 amino acids. CDR1 DFQATT and CDR2 SNEGSKA come from the germline V gene (reference sequence). It was with unique molecular identifiers that the TCRbeta library was prepared. TCRdb ran MiXCR on the PCR reads and lists one entry per CDR3 protein. The data hold around 800,000 distinct CDR3 sequences, with roughly 15% observed a single time. V usage is TRBV20-1 and J usage is TRBJ2-7, with 7 bases lining up with TRBD2. The sample consisted of PBMCs, mostly from graft donor cells, taken 360 days after TCRalphabeta/CD19-depleted stem cell transplant. The TCR comes from a male patient aged 10 to 17 who had a stem cell transplant for acute lymphoblastic leukemia, so the T cells may come from the graft donor. CDR3 nucleotide sequence: TGCAGTGCTAGTGTATGGACTAGTTCCCACGAGCAGTACTTC. Protein sequence: CSASVWTSSHEQYF.